The sequence of this T cell receptor beta chain was determined in a study of T cell repertoires in aging, cancer and after chemotherapy (dated by TCRdb to between 2018 and 2020). At the level of the whole study: The donors fell into six age groups ranging from 30 or younger to 70 or older, and each group had at least three individuals. Alongside some 96 healthy donors serving as a reference group, the cohort included some 210 cancer patients, of whom 90 to 94 had hematological cancers and more than 110 had solid cancers. The full dataset contained several million TCR reads. To look at immunoaging and at how T cells reconstitute after chemotherapy, the study profiled TCR beta repertoires in peripheral blood from both healthy donors and cancer patients. In the solid tumor group, the paired samples taken before and after chemotherapy came from patients with brain tumors (glioblastoma) who were receiving therapy based on temozolomide.

In regard to this clonotype: Its antigen is not yet known. Per-base qualities were not stored, and no clone one base away is much larger.

Using a mixed TRB-A/B primer pool, multiplex touch-down PCR amplified rearranged TRB sequences covering the V, D and J segments. Two consecutive PCR reactions with Phusion HS II polymerase added Illumina adapters and sample indices to the amplicons. Amplicons were gel-purified with the NucleoSpin Gel and PCR Clean-up kit, then checked with Qubit and an Agilent 2100 Bioanalyzer. Sequencing of the libraries was done on an Illumina MiSeq with paired-end, single-indexed 600-cycle runs. The study's processing was this. Processing of the TRB sequences was carried out with MiXCR versions 2.12 and 3.0.5. A clone was defined as each unique CDR3 nucleotide sequence, and only productive sequences supported by at least two reads were kept. Repertoire metrics included Shannon diversity, evenness, clonality (one minus evenness), and alpha-parameterized diversity profiles from alpha 0 to 5. The IGoR algorithm was used to calculate generation probabilities of clones in the paired pre- and post-chemotherapy samples. TCRdb reanalyzed the raw reads on its own, using fastp at Q25 for trimming and MiXCR for clone calling, and kept in-frame beta chains. Rows with a matching CDR3 protein are joined into one entry that keeps the most common DNA and genes. The V and J calls here are based on TCRdb, not the publication. For this sample the table gives about 1,000 distinct CDR3 sequences, of which approximately 20% were detected only once. 30% to 45% of the sample belongs to the ten largest clones.

Results and caveats for the whole study, not just this receptor: According to the authors, the repertoire data do not allow conclusions to be drawn about immunological memory after chemotherapy. In healthy donors, the decline in TCR diversity with age was mainly due to loss of richness, whereas in cancer patients loss of evenness also played a role. Compared with age-matched healthy donors, untreated patients with hematological or solid cancers had significantly lower TCR diversity and higher clonality in blood. Median generation probability increased over the chemotherapy interval in both cancer cohorts, suggesting repertoire reconstitution through rebound thymic output.

TCR beta rearrangements were amplified from genomic DNA isolated from peripheral blood, not from sorted cells or RNA. The germline V gene specifies SNHLY as CDR1 and FYNNEI as CDR2. From the cysteine through the phenylalanine, the CDR3 covers 14 amino acids. The DNA shown is the 42-base CDR3, in frame from base 1. Unmatched junction bases come to 4, with V trimmed by 7 bases and J by 3 bases. The V gene is TRBV2 and the J gene is TRBJ1-4; TRBD1 fits 8 bases in the junction. This clonotype was obtained from a human donor with a solid tumor. The sample taken for sequencing was blood. Here the CDR3 is given as CASTRDRSNEKLFF. The nucleotide sequence reads as follows: TGTGCCAGCACTCGGGACAGGTCTAATGAAAAACTGTTTTTT.